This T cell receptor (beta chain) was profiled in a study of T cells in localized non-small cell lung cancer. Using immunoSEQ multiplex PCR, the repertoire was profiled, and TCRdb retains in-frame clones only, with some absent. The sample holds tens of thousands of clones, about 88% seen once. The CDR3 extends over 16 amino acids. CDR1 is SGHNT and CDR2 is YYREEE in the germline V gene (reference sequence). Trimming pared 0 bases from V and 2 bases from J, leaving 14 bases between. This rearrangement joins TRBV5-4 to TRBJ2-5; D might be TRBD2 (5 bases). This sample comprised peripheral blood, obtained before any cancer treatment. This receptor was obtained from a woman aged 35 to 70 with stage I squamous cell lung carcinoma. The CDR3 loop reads CASSLVAGLPQETQYF. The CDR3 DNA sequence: TGTGCCAGCAGCTTGGTGGCAGGACTTCCGCAAGAGACCCAGTACTTC.